These T cell receptor beta chains were read from a single sample in a study of T cells after yellow fever vaccination. TCRdb fed the 5' RACE reads into MiXCR, producing one record per CDR3 protein. The table records around 320,000 distinct CDR3 sequences, about 10% of them present only once. The sample consisted of CD4+ T cells sorted from PBMCs, taken 5 days after the yellow fever booster vaccination. The receptors originated from a man aged 18-30 years who received the YFV17D yellow fever vaccine. CDR3s include the opening cysteine and the closing phenylalanine or tryptophan. The D gene is left open where the match is weak. Some rows mark clone size as missing; the rest say once, few, many or name a class of expanded clone.

v_gene,j_gene,abundance,d_gene,CDR3nt,CDR3aa
TRBV4-3,TRBJ2-4,few,.,TGCGCCAGCAGCCAAGTCTGGGTCGCCAAAAACATTCAGTACTTC,CASSQVWVAKNIQYF
TRBV20-1,TRBJ1-2,.,.,TGCAGTGCATCCGGACAAACTAACTATGGCTACACCTTC,CSASGQTNYGYTF
TRBV5-1,TRBJ2-1,few,TRBD1,TGCGCCAGCAGCCCCGGGGACAGCCCTTGGAATGAGCAGTTCTTC,CASSPGDSPWNEQFF
TRBV7-3,TRBJ2-7,few,.,TGTGCCAGCAGCTCCGGTCGAGGCGAGCAGTACTTC,CASSSGRGEQYF
TRBV7-2,TRBJ2-7,.,.,TGTGCCAGCACCCTTTATAGCTCCTACGAGCAGTACTTC,CASTLYSSYEQYF
TRBV6-5,TRBJ2-2,many,TRBD2,TGTGCCATAAGGCCAACGGGACTAGCGTACACCGGGGAGCTGTTTTTT,CAIRPTGLAYTGELFF
TRBV6-9,TRBJ2-1,.,TRBD1,TGTGCCAACAGAGGGGTATCCCAACAGGGGGCGGGGATAGGCGAGCAGTTCTTC,CANRGVSQQGAGIGEQFF
TRBV9,TRBJ1-3,few,.,TGTGCCAGCAGCCTCCCCCTCGGGGGGGGACCTGGAAACACCATATATTTT,CASSLPLGGGPGNTIYF
TRBV18,TRBJ2-5,many,.,TGTGCCAGCTCACCGTCTAGAAACCAAGAGACCCAGTACTTC,CASSPSRNQETQYF
TRBV12-3/TRBV12-4,TRBJ1-4,few,TRBD1,TGTGCCAGCACCCCGCGCAGGGGGCAGGAAAAACTGTTTTTT,CASTPRRGQEKLFF
TRBV9,TRBJ2-3,few,.,TGTGCCAGCAGCCAGATACCGAAAGGAGATACGCAGTATTTT,CASSQIPKGDTQYF
TRBV9,TRBJ2-2,few,TRBD1,TGTGCCAGCAGCGTGACAGGGGGCTCCCCCGGGGAGCTGTTTTTT,CASSVTGGSPGELFF
TRBV5-5,TRBJ1-1,few,.,TGTGCCAGCAGCTTGGCTTGGACAGAAGGAGAGAATGAAGCTTTCTTT,CASSLAWTEGENEAFF
TRBV11-1,TRBJ2-3,.,.,TGTGCCAGCAGCAACGGGCTTAGCACAGATACGCAGTATTTT,CASSNGLSTDTQYF
TRBV9,TRBJ1-4,.,.,TGTGCCAGCAGCCCCCGGTCAGGCTCTAATGAAAAACTGTTTTTT,CASSPRSGSNEKLFF
TRBV18,TRBJ2-1,few,TRBD2,TGTGCCAGCTCCCTAGGACTAGCGGAGAACAATGAGCAGTTCTTC,CASSLGLAENNEQFF
TRBV6-2/TRBV6-3,TRBJ1-5,once,TRBD1,TGTGCCAGCAGTGCACTACAGGGGTCCCCCAATCAGCCCCAGCATTTT,CASSALQGSPNQPQHF
TRBV25-1,TRBJ2-5,many,.,TGTGCCAGCAGAGGTTTGTGGTCCCAAGAGACCCAGTACTTC,CASRGLWSQETQYF
TRBV27,TRBJ1-6,.,.,TGTGCCAGCAGCCTCAGAGGGTCTACTAATTCACCCCTCCACTTT,CASSLRGSTNSPLHF
TRBV4-1,TRBJ2-3,few,.,TGCGCCAGCAGCCAAGTGGGGACCCCACATACGCAGTATTTT,CASSQVGTPHTQYF
TRBV7-9,TRBJ2-5,few,TRBD1,TGTGCCAGCAGCCCTCTGGGACAGGTTCAAGAGACCCAGTACTTC,CASSPLGQVQETQYF
TRBV6-5,TRBJ1-4,few,.,TGTGCCAGCGGGGGGACCTTTGAAAAACTGTTTTTT,CASGGTFEKLFF
TRBV30,TRBJ2-2,.,.,TGTGCCGGGGGCCCCTATTACACCGGGGAGCTGTTTTTT,CAGGPYYTGELFF
TRBV5-1,TRBJ2-7,many,.,TGCGCCAGCAGCTTGTACCCAGGGGCGAGATACGAGCAGTACTTC,CASSLYPGARYEQYF
TRBV7-9,TRBJ2-2,few,TRBD1,TGTGCCAGCAGCTTACGGGGACAGACGAACACCGGGGAGCTGTTTTTT,CASSLRGQTNTGELFF
TRBV6-2/TRBV6-3,TRBJ2-3,few,TRBD1,TGTGCCAGCAGTTATCCCGGACAGGGCGCTAGCACAGATACGCAGTATTTT,CASSYPGQGASTDTQYF
TRBV6-6,TRBJ1-6,.,TRBD1,TGTGCCAGCAGTATACTAGGACAGGCACGGCCTTATAATTCACCCCTCCACTTT,CASSILGQARPYNSPLHF
TRBV5-5,TRBJ2-7,many,.,TGTGCCAGCAGCTTGCAATTTGGGACCTACGAGCAGTACTTC,CASSLQFGTYEQYF
TRBV18,TRBJ2-5,few,.,TGTGCCAGCTCACCGCCAGACAGACTTCGGGAGACCCAGTACTTC,CASSPPDRLRETQYF
TRBV7-6,TRBJ2-5,few,TRBD1,TGTGCCAGCGTCACAGGGGGTATATACCAAGAGACCCAGTACTTC,CASVTGGIYQETQYF
TRBV24-1,TRBJ1-2,.,.,TGTGCCACCAGTGACTCGGGACGGTCCTATGGCTACACCTTC,CATSDSGRSYGYTF
TRBV5-4,TRBJ2-5,.,.,TGTGCCAGCAGCTTGGGGGCAGGGGAAGGGACCCAGTACTTC,CASSLGAGEGTQYF
TRBV7-7,TRBJ2-5,.,TRBD2,TGTGCCAGCAGCTCGGGACTAGCGGGATTCTCAGAGACCCAGTACTTC,CASSSGLAGFSETQYF
TRBV10-3,TRBJ1-3,few,.,TGTGCCATCAGTGATCGGGGCTCTGGAAACACCATATATTTT,CAISDRGSGNTIYF
TRBV29-1,TRBJ1-2,few,TRBD1,TGCAGCACCTGGGACAGGGGGCTTTATGGCTACACCTTC,CSTWDRGLYGYTF
TRBV12-3/TRBV12-4,TRBJ2-5,.,TRBD1,TGTGCCAGCAGTTCTACTGAGGGGGCCCAAGAGACCCAGTACTTC,CASSSTEGAQETQYF
TRBV6-2/TRBV6-3,TRBJ1-1,few,.,TGTGCCAGCAGTTACAGGAGGAACACTGAAGCTTTCTTT,CASSYRRNTEAFF
TRBV28,TRBJ2-5,few,TRBD1,TGTGCCAGCAGTATAGGACAGGGTGCAGAGACCCAGTACTTC,CASSIGQGAETQYF
TRBV5-1,TRBJ1-1,many,.,TGCGCCAGCAGCCCGATGACAATAATGAACACTGAAGCTTTCTTT,CASSPMTIMNTEAFF
TRBV9,TRBJ2-1,.,.,TGTGCCAGCAGCATCGGGCCTGACAATGAGCAGTTCTTC,CASSIGPDNEQFF
TRBV27,TRBJ2-1,many,TRBD2,TGTGCCAGCAGTTTATGGAGCGGGGGGGCTGGGAATGAGCAGTTCTTC,CASSLWSGGAGNEQFF